The next 12 T cell receptor beta chains were all read from a single sample in a study of T cell responses to AZD1222 COVID-19 vaccine. Clones were read by immunoSEQ multiplex PCR, and TCRdb kept only the in-frame ones, dropping some. The table has tens of thousands of clones, 75% to 90% seen once. The sequencing here drew on peripheral blood, taken 28 days after the second AZD1222 dose. The origin of the receptors is an adult who received the AZD1222 COVID-19 vaccine.

The chain is built from TRBV5-1 and TRBJ1-1; D perhaps matches TRBD1 (6 bases). The CDR3 contains 14 residues. Per the germline V gene, CDR1 is SGHRS and CDR2 is YFSETQ. V shed 1 base and J shed 4 bases, with 11 bases lying between them. As DNA, the CDR3 is TGCGCCAGCAGCTTGAGGGGGTCGGGCACTGAAGCTTTCTTT. Translated: CASSLRGSGTEAFF. The variable domain in full, with the rest retrieved from reference TRBV5-1 and TRBJ1-1, is KAGVTQTPRYLIKTRGQQVTLSCSPISGHRSVSWYQQTPGQGLQFLFEYFSETQRNKGNFPGRFSGRQFSNSRSEMNVSTLELGDSALYLCASSLRGSGTEAFFGQGTRLTVV.

The chain joins TRBV28 to TRBJ2-7; no clear D. The CDR3 consists of 13 residues. CDR1 and CDR2 (germline): MDHEN, SYDVKM. Trimming stripped 6 bases from V and 5 bases from J, with 14 bases between. CDR3: CASRLGLPNEQYF. In nucleotides, the CDR3 is TGTGCCAGCAGACTTGGCCTTCCTAACGAGCAGTACTTC.

V and J are TRBV11-2 and TRBJ2-1; D might be TRBD2 (5 bases). Germline lookup yields CDR1 SGHAT and CDR2 FQNNGV. CDR3 size: 11 residues. V was shortened by 5 bases and J by 8 bases, with 7 bases between the two germline ends. In DNA form, the CDR3 reads TGTGCCAGCAGCCCGGAGGATGAGCAGTTCTTC. This codes for CASSPEDEQFF.

This chain connects TRBV3-1 (or the pseudogene TRBV3-2) to TRBJ2-3; D unresolved. This CDR3 has 15 amino acids. Germline V gene data show CDR1 as LGHDT and CDR2 as YNNKEL (reference sequence). The ends were cut back, 4 bases at V and 1 base at J, with 12 bases in the middle. The chain's CDR3 is CASSPTLFGTDTQYF. CDR3 bases: TGTGCCAGCAGCCCGACCCTCTTTGGCACAGATACGCAGTATTTT.

The chain couples TRBV30 to TRBJ1-6; no firm D call. With 0 bases removed from V and 5 bases from J, the gap between germline ends came to 8 bases. The CDR3 consists of 14 residues. Germline V lookup: CDR1 GTSNPN, CDR2 SVGIG (reference sequence). The CDR3 loop is CAWSVRGDNSPLHF. CDR3 DNA: TGTGCCTGGAGTGTACGGGGAGATAATTCACCCCTCCACTTT.

V gene TRBV5-1 combines with J gene TRBJ2-5; 11 bases align to TRBD2. The CDR3 covers 15 residues. J gave up 4 bases and V 2 bases, and 4 bases lay outside the gene matches. CDR1 and CDR2 (germline): SGHRS, YFSETQ. Here the CDR3 DNA reads TGCGCCAGCAGCTTTGCACTAGCGGGAGCAGAGACCCAGTACTTC. It codes for CASSFALAGAETQYF. The whole variable domain, remainder taken from reference TRBV5-1 and TRBJ2-5, is KAGVTQTPRYLIKTRGQQVTLSCSPISGHRSVSWYQQTPGQGLQFLFEYFSETQRNKGNFPGRFSGRQFSNSRSEMNVSTLELGDSALYLCASSFALAGAETQYFGPGTRLLVL.

The rearrangement uses TRBV6-5 and TRBJ2-5; D call uncertain. V was cut by 2 bases and J by 5 bases, with 12 bases left in between. CDR1 is MNHEY, CDR2 SVGAGI, per germline. The CDR3 contains 14 residues. The CDR3: CASSYVTSGETQYF. CDR3 nucleotides: TGTGCCAGCAGTTACGTTACATCTGGGGAGACCCAGTACTTC.

The chain carries TRBV7-2 and TRBJ1-1; D is possibly TRBD1 (6 bases). Trimming took off 0 bases at V and 2 bases at J, with 10 bases between the two ends. This CDR3 region has 15 residues. The germline V gene encodes CDR1 SGHTA and CDR2 FQGNSA. CDR3 in amino acids: CASSLAGGGNTEAFF. CDR3 bases: TGTGCCAGCAGCTTAGCAGGGGGTGGAAACACTGAAGCTTTCTTT.

CDR3 DNA sequence: TGCGCCAGCAGCTTGGGTAGGGGAGAAGTGCGCGGCTACACCTTC. Amino acid sequence: CASSLGRGEVRGYTF. The gene calls are TRBV5-1 and TRBJ1-2, with D possibly TRBD1 on 5 matching bases. This CDR3 region has 15 residues. V lost 0 bases and J lost 8, with 17 bases in between. Germline V gene sequence: CDR1 SGHRS, CDR2 YFSETQ.

This chain uses TRBV29-1 with TRBJ1-1; D may be TRBD1 (5 bases). V shed 1 base and J shed 5 bases, with 14 bases lying between them. Per germline, CDR1 SQVTM and CDR2 ANQGSEA. The CDR3 is 14 residues long. The CDR3 region has the DNA TGCAGCGTTGAAGCGCCAGGTCGGGGGACTGAAGCTTTCTTT. It encodes CSVEAPGRGTEAFF.

The rearrangement joins TRBV19 to TRBJ1-5, with unresolved D. Germline V gene data show CDR1 as LNHDA and CDR2 as SQIVND (reference sequence). Trimming took 4 bases from V and 7 from J, leaving 11 bases between them. The CDR3 consists of 13 residues. As DNA, the CDR3 is TGTGCCAGTAGTACTGACATCCGGCAGCCCCAGCATTTT. It is translated as CASSTDIRQPQHF.

The CDR3 DNA reads as TGTGCCAGTAGACCGGACCGCTTCTCTGGAAACACCATATATTTT. This encodes CASRPDRFSGNTIYF. The chain employs TRBV19 and TRBJ1-3, with D unclear. Per germline, CDR1 LNHDA and CDR2 SQIVND (reference sequence). The CDR3 extends over 15 amino acids. Trimming stripped 6 bases from V and 0 bases from J, with 12 bases between. Full variable domain (rest looked up from reference TRBV19 and TRBJ1-3): DGGITQSPKYLFRKEGQNVTLSCEQNLNHDAMYWYRQDPGQGLRLIYYSQIVNDFQKGDIAEGYSVSREKKESFPLTVTSAQKNPTAFYLCASRPDRFSGNTIYFGEGSWLTVV.